This T cell receptor (beta chain) is from a study of T cell changes during pregnancy in multiple sclerosis. The table came from immunoSEQ multiplex PCR; TCRdb's copy has only in-frame clones and leaves some out. The profile shows over 10,000 clones, around nine tenths of them singletons. The length of the CDR3 is 14 residues. CDR1 and CDR2 from the germline V gene are LNHDA and SQIVND (reference sequence). V gave up 10 bases and J gave up 8 bases, with 23 bases separating them. This rearrangement joins TRBV19 to TRBJ1-1, with D maybe TRBD1 (6 bases). This TCR derives from a female donor with multiple sclerosis, enrolled in a pregnancy study. The sample was CD8+ T cells from peripheral blood mononuclear cells, taken in the first trimester of pregnancy. This CDR3 is CATYSLRDINEAFF. Here the CDR3 DNA reads TGTGCCACATACTCACTCCGGGACATCAACGAAGCTTTCTTT.